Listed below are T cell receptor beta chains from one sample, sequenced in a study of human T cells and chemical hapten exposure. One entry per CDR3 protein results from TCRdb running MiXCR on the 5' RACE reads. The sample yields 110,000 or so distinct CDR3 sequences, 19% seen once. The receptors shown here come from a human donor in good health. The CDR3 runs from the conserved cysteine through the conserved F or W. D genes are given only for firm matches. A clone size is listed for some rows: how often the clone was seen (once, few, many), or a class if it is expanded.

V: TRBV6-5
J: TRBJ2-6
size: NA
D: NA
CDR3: CASSRPTVHSGANVLTF
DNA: TGTGCCAGCAGCCGTCCAACAGTTCACTCTGGGGCCAACGTCCTGACTTTC

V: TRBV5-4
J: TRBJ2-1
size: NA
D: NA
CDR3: CASSFDGTSYNEQFF
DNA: TGTGCCAGCAGCTTTGACGGGACCTCCTACAATGAGCAGTTCTTC

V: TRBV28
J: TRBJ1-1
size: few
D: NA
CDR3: CASRYRTGNFNTEAFF
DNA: TGTGCCAGCAGGTATAGAACAGGGAACTTCAACACTGAAGCTTTCTTT

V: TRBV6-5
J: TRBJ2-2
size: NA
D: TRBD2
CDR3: CASSGLAGGLHGELFF
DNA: TGTGCCAGCAGCGGTCTAGCGGGAGGGCTCCACGGGGAGCTGTTTTTT

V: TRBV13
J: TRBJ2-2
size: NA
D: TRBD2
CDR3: CASSPPPRLAGGPGTGELFF
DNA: TGTGCCAGCAGCCCCCCTCCCAGACTAGCGGGAGGGCCGGGGACCGGGGAGCTGTTTTTT

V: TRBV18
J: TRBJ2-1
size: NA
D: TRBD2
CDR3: CASSRPSGGDNEQFF
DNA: TGTGCCAGCTCACGGCCTAGCGGGGGGGACAATGAGCAGTTCTTC

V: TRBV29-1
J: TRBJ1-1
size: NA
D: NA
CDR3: CSVEEGREEAFF
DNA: TGCAGCGTTGAGGAGGGGAGGGAAGAAGCTTTCTTT

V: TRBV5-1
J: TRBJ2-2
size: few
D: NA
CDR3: CASSTGATPTGELFF
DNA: TGCGCCAGCAGCACCGGGGCCACCCCGACGGGGGAGCTGTTTTTT

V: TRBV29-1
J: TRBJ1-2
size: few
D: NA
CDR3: CSVDHGREHGYTF
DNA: TGCAGCGTTGACCATGGACGGGAACATGGCTACACCTTC

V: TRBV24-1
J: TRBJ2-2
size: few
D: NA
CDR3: CASGDTGELFF
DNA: TGTGCCTCAGGCGATACCGGGGAGCTGTTTTTT

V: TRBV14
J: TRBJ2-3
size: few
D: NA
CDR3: CASSRRWGGSTDTQYF
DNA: TGTGCCAGCAGCCGACGTTGGGGCGGGAGCACAGATACGCAGTATTTT

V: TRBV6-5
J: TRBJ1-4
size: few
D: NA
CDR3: CASSLLRDAEKLFF
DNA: TGTGCCAGCAGCTTATTGCGGGACGCTGAAAAACTGTTTTTT

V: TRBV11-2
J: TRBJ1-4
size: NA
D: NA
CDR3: CASSPSSEKLFF
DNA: TGTGCCAGCAGCCCCTCCTCGGAAAAACTGTTTTTT

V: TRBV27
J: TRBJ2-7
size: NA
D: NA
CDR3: CASSTMTVKSSYEQYF
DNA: TGTGCCAGCAGCACCATGACAGTCAAGAGCTCCTACGAGCAGTACTTC

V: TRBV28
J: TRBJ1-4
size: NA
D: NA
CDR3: CASSFQGAAGEKLFF
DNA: TGTGCCAGCAGTTTCCAGGGTGCGGCGGGTGAAAAACTGTTTTTT

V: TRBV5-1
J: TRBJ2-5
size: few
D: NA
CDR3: CASSLGAVTGNQETQYF
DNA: TGCGCCAGCAGCTTGGGGGCGGTGACAGGCAATCAAGAGACCCAGTACTTC

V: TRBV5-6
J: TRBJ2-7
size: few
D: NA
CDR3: CASSLVGTVAYEQYF
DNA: TGTGCCAGCAGCTTGGTGGGTACAGTCGCCTACGAGCAGTACTTC

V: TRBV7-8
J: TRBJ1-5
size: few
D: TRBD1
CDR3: CASSPDRANAQPQHF
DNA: TGTGCCAGCAGCCCGGACAGGGCTAACGCTCAGCCCCAGCATTTT

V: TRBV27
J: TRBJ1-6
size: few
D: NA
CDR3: CASSFLIGSYNSPLHF
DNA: TGTGCCAGCAGTTTCCTTATCGGGTCCTATAATTCACCCCTCCACTTT

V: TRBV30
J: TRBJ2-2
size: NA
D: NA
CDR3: CAWRRHPNTGELFF
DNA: TGTGCCTGGAGGAGGCACCCGAACACCGGGGAGCTGTTTTTT

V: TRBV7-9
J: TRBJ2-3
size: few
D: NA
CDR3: CASSFPSDSQGTDTQYF
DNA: TGTGCCAGCAGCTTCCCATCGGACTCCCAAGGCACAGATACGCAGTATTTT

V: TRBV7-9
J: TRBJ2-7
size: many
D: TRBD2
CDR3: CASSPLRGADGGYEQYF
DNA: TGTGCCAGCAGCCCCCTCCGGGGCGCAGACGGGGGGTACGAGCAGTACTTC

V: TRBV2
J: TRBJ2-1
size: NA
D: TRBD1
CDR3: CASRQGGGDEQFF
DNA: TGTGCCAGCAGGCAAGGGGGCGGAGATGAGCAGTTCTTC

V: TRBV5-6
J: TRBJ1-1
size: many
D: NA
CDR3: CASSLLGVMRNTEAFF
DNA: TGTGCCAGCAGCCTGTTAGGGGTAATGCGGAACACTGAAGCTTTCTTT

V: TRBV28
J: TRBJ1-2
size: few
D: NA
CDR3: CASIRRARPDGYTF
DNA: TGTGCCAGCATTAGGCGGGCCAGGCCCGATGGCTACACCTTC

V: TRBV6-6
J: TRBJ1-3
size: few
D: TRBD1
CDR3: CASSQTGDSGNTIYF
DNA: TGTGCCAGCAGTCAGACAGGGGACTCTGGAAACACCATATATTTT

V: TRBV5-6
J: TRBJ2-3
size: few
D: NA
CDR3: CASSWDWTAASTDTQYF
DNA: TGTGCCAGCAGCTGGGACTGGACAGCGGCTAGCACAGATACGCAGTATTTT

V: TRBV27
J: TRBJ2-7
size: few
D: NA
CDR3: CASSRGKGAGVTYEQYF
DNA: TGTGCCAGCAGTCGGGGGAAGGGAGCGGGCGTGACCTACGAGCAGTACTTC

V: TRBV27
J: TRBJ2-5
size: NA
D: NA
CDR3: CASSFEGGDRGSQETQYF
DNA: TGTGCCAGCAGTTTTGAAGGGGGGGACCGGGGGTCGCAAGAGACCCAGTACTTC

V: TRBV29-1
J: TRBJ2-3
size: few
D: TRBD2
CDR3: CSGIPGLRTTDTQYF
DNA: TGCAGCGGAATACCGGGACTACGTACCACAGATACGCAGTATTTT

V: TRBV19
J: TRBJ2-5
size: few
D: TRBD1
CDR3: CASKVGQGFGETQYF
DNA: TGTGCCAGTAAGGTGGGACAGGGTTTCGGAGAGACCCAGTACTTC

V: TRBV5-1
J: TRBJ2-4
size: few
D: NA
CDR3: CASSPEAGKNIQYF
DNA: TGCGCCAGCAGCCCCGAAGCGGGCAAAAACATTCAGTACTTC

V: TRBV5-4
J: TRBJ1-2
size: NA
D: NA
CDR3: CASSLATRGENTF
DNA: TGTGCCAGCAGCTTGGCTACCCGGGGGGAAAACACCTTC

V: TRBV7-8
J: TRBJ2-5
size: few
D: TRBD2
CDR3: CASSLGTSGSAWYQETQYF
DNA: TGTGCCAGCAGCCTAGGGACTAGCGGGAGCGCATGGTACCAAGAGACCCAGTACTTC

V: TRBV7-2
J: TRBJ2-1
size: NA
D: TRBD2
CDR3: CASSFGGLGDEQFF
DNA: TGTGCCAGCAGCTTCGGGGGGTTAGGCGATGAGCAGTTCTTC

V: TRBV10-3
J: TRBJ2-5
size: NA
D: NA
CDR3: CAISEFETQYF
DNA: TGTGCCATCAGTGAGTTTGAGACCCAGTACTTC

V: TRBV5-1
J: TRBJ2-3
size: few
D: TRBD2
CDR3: CASSRGGEDTQYF
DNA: TGCGCCAGCAGCCGGGGGGGAGAAGATACGCAGTATTTT

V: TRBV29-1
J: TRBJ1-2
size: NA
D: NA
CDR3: CSTFGSRGGYTF
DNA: TGCAGCACGTTTGGATCCAGGGGAGGCTACACCTTC

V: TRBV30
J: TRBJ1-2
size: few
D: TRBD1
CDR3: CAWIGGQGYGYTF
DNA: TGTGCCTGGATTGGGGGACAGGGGTATGGCTACACCTTC

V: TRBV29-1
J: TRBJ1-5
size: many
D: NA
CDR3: CSVADRVNQPQHF
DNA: TGCAGCGTGGCTGACAGAGTAAATCAGCCCCAGCATTTT

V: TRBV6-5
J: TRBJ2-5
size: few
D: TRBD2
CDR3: CASRPGTSGRETQYF
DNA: TGTGCCAGCAGGCCCGGGACTAGCGGGAGGGAGACCCAGTACTTC

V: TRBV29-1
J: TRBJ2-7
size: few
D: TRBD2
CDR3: CSVEAGTSGTAARYEQYF
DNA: TGCAGCGTTGAAGCCGGGACTAGCGGGACGGCCGCTCGCTACGAGCAGTACTTC

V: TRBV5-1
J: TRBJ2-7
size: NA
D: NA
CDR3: CASSRGTPMDIYEQYF
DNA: TGCGCCAGCAGCCGCGGGACTCCCATGGACATCTACGAGCAGTACTTC

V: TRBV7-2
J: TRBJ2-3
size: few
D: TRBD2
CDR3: CALSGTSGRPGIADTQYF
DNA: TGTGCCCTTAGCGGGACTAGCGGCCGGCCGGGAATCGCAGATACGCAGTATTTT

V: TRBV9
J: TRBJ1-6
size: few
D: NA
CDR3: CASSVGGPYSPLHF
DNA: TGTGCCAGCAGCGTAGGGGGCCCCTATTCACCCCTCCACTTT

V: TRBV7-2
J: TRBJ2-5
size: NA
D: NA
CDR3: CASRVPQETQYF
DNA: TGTGCCAGCAGAGTACCCCAAGAGACCCAGTACTTC

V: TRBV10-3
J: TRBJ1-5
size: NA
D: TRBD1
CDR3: CATSGQDRQPQHF
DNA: TGTGCCACCTCGGGACAGGATCGTCAGCCCCAGCATTTT

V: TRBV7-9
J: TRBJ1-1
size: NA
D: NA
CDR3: CASSRGGAGNTEAFF
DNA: TGTGCCAGCAGCCGAGGCGGGGCAGGGAACACTGAAGCTTTCTTT

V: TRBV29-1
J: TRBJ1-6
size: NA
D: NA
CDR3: CSVGGRETLHF
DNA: TGCAGCGTTGGGGGACGAGAGACCCTCCACTTT

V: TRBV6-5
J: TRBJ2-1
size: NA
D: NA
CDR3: CASSYYRQASYNEQFF
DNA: TGTGCCAGCAGTTACTATCGTCAGGCCTCCTACAATGAGCAGTTCTTC

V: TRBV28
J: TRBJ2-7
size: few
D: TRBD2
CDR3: CASSEAGRDEQYF
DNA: TGTGCCAGCAGTGAAGCAGGGAGGGACGAGCAGTACTTC

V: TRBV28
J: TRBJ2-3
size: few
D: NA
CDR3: CASSLRAVGTDTQYF
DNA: TGTGCCAGCAGTTTAAGGGCGGTTGGCACAGATACGCAGTATTTT